The TCR beta chain described here comes from a study of T cells in Graves' hyperthyroidism and ophthalmopathy. The sample holds many counts of this clonotype. The V gene end was trimmed by 2 bases and the J gene end by 0 bases; junction bases not matched to a gene: 4. CDR1 and CDR2 (germline): SGHAT, FQNNGV. The CDR3 totals 16 residues. TCR beta CDR3 sequences were amplified from RNA transcripts. TCR CDR3 underwent first-round RT-PCR with the HTBI primer set. From the multiplex PCR reads, TCRdb called clonotypes with MiXCR, one entry per CDR3 protein. The profile shows 95,000 to 110,000 distinct CDR3 sequences, around a sixth of them singletons.

V and J are TRBV11-2 and TRBJ2-1; 7 positions agree with TRBD2. Sequenced sample: blood. This TCR derives from a woman between 45 and 60 years old with Graves' hyperthyroidism. CDR3 sequence: CASSLWASGSYNEQFF. The CDR3 region has the DNA TGTGCCAGCAGCTTATGGGCTAGCGGCTCCTACAATGAGCAGTTCTTC.